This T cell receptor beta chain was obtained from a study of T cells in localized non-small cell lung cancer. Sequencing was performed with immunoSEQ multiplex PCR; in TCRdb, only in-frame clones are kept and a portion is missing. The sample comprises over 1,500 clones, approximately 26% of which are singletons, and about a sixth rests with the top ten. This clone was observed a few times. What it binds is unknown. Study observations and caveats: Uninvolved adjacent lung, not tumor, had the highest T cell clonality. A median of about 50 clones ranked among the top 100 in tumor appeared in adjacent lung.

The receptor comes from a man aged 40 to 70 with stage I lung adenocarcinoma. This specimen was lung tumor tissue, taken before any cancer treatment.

Here the CDR3 reads CASRPSAGEAFF. In DNA form, the CDR3 reads TGTGCCAGCAGGCCCTCAGCGGGTGAAGCTTTCTTT. The chain recombines TRBV6-8 with TRBJ1-1, with D uncertain. CDR3 length equals 12 residues. Germline V gene lookup returns CDR1 MNHGY and CDR2 SAAAGT. V lost 6 bases and J 7 bases, leaving 12 bases between the germline ends.